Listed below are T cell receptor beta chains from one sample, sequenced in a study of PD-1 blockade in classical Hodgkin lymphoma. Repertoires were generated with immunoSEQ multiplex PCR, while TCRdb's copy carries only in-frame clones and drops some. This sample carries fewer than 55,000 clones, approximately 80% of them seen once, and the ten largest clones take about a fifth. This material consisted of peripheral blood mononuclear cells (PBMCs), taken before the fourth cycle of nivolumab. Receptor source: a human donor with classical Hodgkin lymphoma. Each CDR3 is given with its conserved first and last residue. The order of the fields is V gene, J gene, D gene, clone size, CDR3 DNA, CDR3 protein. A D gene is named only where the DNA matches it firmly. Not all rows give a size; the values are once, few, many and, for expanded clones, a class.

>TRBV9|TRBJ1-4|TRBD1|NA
TGTGCCAGCAGCGTAGGACAGGGACGGGGGGAAAAACTGTTTTTT
CASSVGQGRGEKLFF
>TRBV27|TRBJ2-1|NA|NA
TGTGCCAGCAGTTTGAAGGACAACTCCTACAATGAGCAGTTCTTC
CASSLKDNSYNEQFF
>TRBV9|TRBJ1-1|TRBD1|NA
TGTGCCAGCAGCGCAACTCTGACAGGGGCGTTATCTACTGAAGCTTTCTTT
CASSATLTGALSTEAFF
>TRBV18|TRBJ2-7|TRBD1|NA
TGTGCCAGCTCACCCGGGACAGGGGCCTCCTACGAGCAGTACTTC
CASSPGTGASYEQYF
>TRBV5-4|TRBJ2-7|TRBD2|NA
TGTGCCAGCAGCCCCGGACTAGCGGGCCACGAGCAGTACTTC
CASSPGLAGHEQYF
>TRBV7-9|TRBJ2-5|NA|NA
TGTGCCAGCAGCTTCGCGGAGACCCAGTACTTC
CASSFAETQYF
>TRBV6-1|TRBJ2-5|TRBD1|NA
TGTGCCAGCAGTGCCCGAACCGGGACAGGGTTCTGGGAGACCCAGTACTTC
CASSARTGTGFWETQYF
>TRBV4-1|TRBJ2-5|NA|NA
TGCGCCAGCAGCGTCCGGGGTGCGGGTGCTCAAGAGACCCAGTACTTC
CASSVRGAGAQETQYF
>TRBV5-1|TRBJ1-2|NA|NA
TGCGCCAGCAGCTTGGATTTGAGAGATTATGGCTACACCTTC
CASSLDLRDYGYTF
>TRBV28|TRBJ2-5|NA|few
TGTGCCAGCAGCCTAAGGAACGGAGAGACCCAGTACTTC
CASSLRNGETQYF
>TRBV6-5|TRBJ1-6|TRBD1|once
TGTGCCAGCGGGATCGGGACAGGGGGTTCACCCCTCCACTTT
CASGIGTGGSPLHF
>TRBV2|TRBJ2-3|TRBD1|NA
TGTGCCAGCAGTGGGGGAACCGGGACAGGTGTTGATACGCAGTATTTT
CASSGGTGTGVDTQYF
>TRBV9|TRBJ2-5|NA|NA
TGTGCCAGCAGCCCCGGACTTTCTACGGAGACCCAGTACTTC
CASSPGLSTETQYF
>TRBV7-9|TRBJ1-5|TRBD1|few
TGTGCCAGCAGCTCCGGGACAGGGTTTGGGGCCTCTCGGCCCCAGCATTTT
CASSSGTGFGASRPQHF
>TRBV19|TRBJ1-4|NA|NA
TGTGCCAGTAAGACGGGCAGAACTAATGAAAAACTGTTTTTT
CASKTGRTNEKLFF
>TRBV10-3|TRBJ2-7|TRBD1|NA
TGTGCCATCAGTGGAAAGGAAGGGACAGGGATGTACGAGCAGTACTTC
CAISGKEGTGMYEQYF
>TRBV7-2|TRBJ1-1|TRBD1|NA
TGTGCCAGCAGCCTTGCGGACAGGGGCACTGAAGCTTTCTTT
CASSLADRGTEAFF
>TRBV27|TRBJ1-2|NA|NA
TGTGCCAGCAGTTCGCGGGTGGGTGGCTACACCTTC
CASSSRVGGYTF
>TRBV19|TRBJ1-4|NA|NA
TGTGCCAGTAGTATGATCCCCGAGGGGGAAAAACTGTTTTTT
CASSMIPEGEKLFF
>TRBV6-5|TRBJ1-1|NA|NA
TGTGCCAGCAGTTTCAGCAGGAACACTGAAGCTTTCTTT
CASSFSRNTEAFF
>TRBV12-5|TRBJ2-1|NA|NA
TGTGCTAGTGGTTTGCCCCTCTACAATGAGCAGTTCTTC
CASGLPLYNEQFF
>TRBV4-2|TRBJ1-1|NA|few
TGTGCCAGCAGCCAAGTTGTCGGGAAAGGGGACACTGAAGCTTTCTTT
CASSQVVGKGDTEAFF
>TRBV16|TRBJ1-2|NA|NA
TGTGCCAGCAGCCAATTCCCCCAACAGGGCCGGTATGGCTACACCTTC
CASSQFPQQGRYGYTF
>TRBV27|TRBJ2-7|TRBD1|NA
TGTGCCAGCAGTTCGTCCGGGACAGGTCTCTACGAGCAGTACTTC
CASSSSGTGLYEQYF
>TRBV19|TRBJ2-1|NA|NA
TGTGCCAGTAACAAACCAGGAAGTATCGGCGAGCAGTTCTTC
CASNKPGSIGEQFF
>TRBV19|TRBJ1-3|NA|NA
TGTGCCAGTACCCTGCTGGGAGGCTCTGGAAACACCATATATTTT
CASTLLGGSGNTIYF
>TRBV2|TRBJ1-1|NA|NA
TGTGCCAGCAGTGTGGTCCAGGGGGCTTTCTTT
CASSVVQGAFF
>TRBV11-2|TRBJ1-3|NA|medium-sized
TGTGCCAGCAGCTTAGAGCACCAGTTAGGAAACACCATATATTTT
CASSLEHQLGNTIYF
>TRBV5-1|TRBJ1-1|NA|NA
TGCGCCAGCAGCTGGATGGACAGTAACACTGAAGCTTTCTTT
CASSWMDSNTEAFF
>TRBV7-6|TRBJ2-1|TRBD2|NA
TGTGCCAGCAGCTCCACCGGCGGGAGTTCTCGTTGGCAGTTCTTC
CASSSTGGSSRWQFF
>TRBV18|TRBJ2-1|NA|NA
TGTGCCAGCTCACCCGGAGGGCCAGGGCTAAATGAGCAGTTCTTC
CASSPGGPGLNEQFF
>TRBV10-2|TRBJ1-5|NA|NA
TGCGCCAGCAGTGACCATATGCAGGCAGGGAGCAATCAGCCCCAGCATTTT
CASSDHMQAGSNQPQHF
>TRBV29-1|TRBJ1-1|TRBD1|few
TGCAGCGTGAGGGGGCCCACTGAAGCTTTCTTT
CSVRGPTEAFF
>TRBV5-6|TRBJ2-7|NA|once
TGTGCCAGCAGCTTGAGCTACTCCTACGAGCAGTACTTC
CASSLSYSYEQYF
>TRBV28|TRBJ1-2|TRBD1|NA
TGTGCCAGCAGTTTCCTGGGGACAGCATATAACTATGGCTACACCTTC
CASSFLGTAYNYGYTF
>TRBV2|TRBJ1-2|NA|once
TGTGCCACCGCTCGGCGTATGTCCTATGGCTACACCTTC
CATARRMSYGYTF
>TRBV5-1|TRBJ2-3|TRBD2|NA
TGCGCCAGCAGCTATATAGCGGGAGTAACAGATACGCAGTATTTT
CASSYIAGVTDTQYF
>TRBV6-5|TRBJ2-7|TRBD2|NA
TGTGCCAGCAGGCCTCCGCGGGGGGGGAGCGAGCAGTACTTC
CASRPPRGGSEQYF
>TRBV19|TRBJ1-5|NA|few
TGTGCCAGTCTACCGGGGGCGGACAGCAATCAGCCCCAGCATTTT
CASLPGADSNQPQHF
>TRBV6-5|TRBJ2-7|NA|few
TGTGCCAGCGCCGTCACAGGGACGGGCGAGCAGTACTTC
CASAVTGTGEQYF
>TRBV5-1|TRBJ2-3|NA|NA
TGCGCCAGCAGCAGCACAGATACGCAGTATTTT
CASSSTDTQYF
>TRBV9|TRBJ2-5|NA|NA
TGTGCCAGCAGCGTACATGGACAACAAGAGACCCAGTACTTC
CASSVHGQQETQYF
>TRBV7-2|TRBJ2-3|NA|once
TGTGCCAGCAGCGAAAAAGGGGGGGCAACAGATACGCAGTATTTT
CASSEKGGATDTQYF
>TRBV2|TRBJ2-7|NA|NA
TGTGCCAGGACGGAACAGGGACATGACGAGCAGTACTTC
CARTEQGHDEQYF
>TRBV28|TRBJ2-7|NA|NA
TGTGCCACCGGACTACGCGGGTACGAGCAGTACTTC
CATGLRGYEQYF
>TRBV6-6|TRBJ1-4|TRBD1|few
TGTGCCAGCAGTCGACAGGGGGGGAAACTGTTTTTT
CASSRQGGKLFF
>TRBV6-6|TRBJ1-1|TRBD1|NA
TGTGCCAGCAACTACGGAACAGGGGGGTGGACTGAAGCTTTCTTT
CASNYGTGGWTEAFF
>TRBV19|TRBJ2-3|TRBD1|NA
TGTGCCAGTACTAAGAGACAGGGGGCTATAGATACGCAGTATTTT
CASTKRQGAIDTQYF
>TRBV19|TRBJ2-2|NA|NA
TGTGCCAGTAGTAGGGGGAACACCGGGGAGCTGTTTTTT
CASSRGNTGELFF
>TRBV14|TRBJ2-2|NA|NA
TGTGCCAGCAGCCAATTTGGGCACGGGGAGCTGTTTTTT
CASSQFGHGELFF